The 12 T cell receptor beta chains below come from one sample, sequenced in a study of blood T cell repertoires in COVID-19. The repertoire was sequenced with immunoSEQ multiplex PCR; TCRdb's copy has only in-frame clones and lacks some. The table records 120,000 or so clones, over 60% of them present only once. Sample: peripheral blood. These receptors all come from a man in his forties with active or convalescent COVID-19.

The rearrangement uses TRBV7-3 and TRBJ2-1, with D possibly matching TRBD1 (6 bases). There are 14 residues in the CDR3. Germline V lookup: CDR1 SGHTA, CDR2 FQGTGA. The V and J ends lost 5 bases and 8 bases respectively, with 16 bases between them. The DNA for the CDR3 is TGTGCCAGCAGCCTTACGGTAAAGGGGGATGAGCAGTTCTTC. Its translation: CASSLTVKGDEQFF.

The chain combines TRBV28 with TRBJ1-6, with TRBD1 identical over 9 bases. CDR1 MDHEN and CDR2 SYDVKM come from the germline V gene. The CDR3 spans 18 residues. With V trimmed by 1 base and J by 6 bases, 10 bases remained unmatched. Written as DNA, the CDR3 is TGTGCCAGCAGTTTATTTACTACAGGGGGCTATGGTAATTCACCCCTCCACTTT. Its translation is CASSLFTTGGYGNSPLHF.

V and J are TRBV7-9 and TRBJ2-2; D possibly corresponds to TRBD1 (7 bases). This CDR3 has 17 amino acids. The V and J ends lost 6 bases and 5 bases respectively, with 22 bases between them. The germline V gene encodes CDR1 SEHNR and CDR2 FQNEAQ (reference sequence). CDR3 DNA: TGTGCCAGCAGTGGAGGGACAGCTGGGCTTCGGACCGGGGAGCTGTTTTTT. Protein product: CASSGGTAGLRTGELFF.

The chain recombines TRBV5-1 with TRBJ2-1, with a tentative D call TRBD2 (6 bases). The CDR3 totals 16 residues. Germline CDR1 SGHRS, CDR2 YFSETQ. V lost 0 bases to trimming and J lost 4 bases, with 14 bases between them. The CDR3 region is CASSLAGGALYNEQFF. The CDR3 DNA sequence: TGCGCCAGCAGCTTGGCCGGCGGGGCCCTATACAATGAGCAGTTCTTC.

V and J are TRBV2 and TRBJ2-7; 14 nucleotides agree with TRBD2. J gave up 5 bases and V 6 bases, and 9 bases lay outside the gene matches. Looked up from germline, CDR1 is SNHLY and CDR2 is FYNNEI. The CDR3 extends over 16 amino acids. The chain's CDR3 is CASRRPGTSGSNEQYF. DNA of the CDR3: TGTGCCAGCAGGCGCCCCGGGACTAGCGGGAGTAACGAGCAGTACTTC.

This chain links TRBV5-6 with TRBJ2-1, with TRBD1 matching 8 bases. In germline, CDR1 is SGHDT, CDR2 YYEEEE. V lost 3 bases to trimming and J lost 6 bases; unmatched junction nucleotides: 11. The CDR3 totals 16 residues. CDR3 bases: TGTGCCAGCAGCTCACGGAGGACAGGGAATTTCAATGAGCAGTTCTTC. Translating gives CASSSRRTGNFNEQFF.

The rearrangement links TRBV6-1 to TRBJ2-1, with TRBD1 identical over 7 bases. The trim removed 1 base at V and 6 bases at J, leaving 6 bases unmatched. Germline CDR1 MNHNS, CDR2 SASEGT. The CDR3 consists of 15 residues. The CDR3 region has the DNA TGTGCCAGCAGTGAAGAGGGGGCATCGGCCAATGAGCAGTTCTTC. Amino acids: CASSEEGASANEQFF.

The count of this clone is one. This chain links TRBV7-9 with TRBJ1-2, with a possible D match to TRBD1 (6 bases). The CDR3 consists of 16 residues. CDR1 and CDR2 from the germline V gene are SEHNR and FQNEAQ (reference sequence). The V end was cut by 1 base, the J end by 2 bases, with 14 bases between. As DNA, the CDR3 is TGTGCCAGCAGCTTAGGGGGGCAGGGAACCAACTATGGCTACACCTTC. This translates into CASSLGGQGTNYGYTF.

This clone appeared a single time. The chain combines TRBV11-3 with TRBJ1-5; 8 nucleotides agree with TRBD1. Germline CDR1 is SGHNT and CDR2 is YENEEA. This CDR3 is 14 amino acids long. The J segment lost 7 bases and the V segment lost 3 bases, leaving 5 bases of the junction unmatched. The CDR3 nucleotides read TGTGCCAGCAGCTTGGGCGGACAGGGACAGCCCCAGCATTTT. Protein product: CASSLGGQGQPQHF.

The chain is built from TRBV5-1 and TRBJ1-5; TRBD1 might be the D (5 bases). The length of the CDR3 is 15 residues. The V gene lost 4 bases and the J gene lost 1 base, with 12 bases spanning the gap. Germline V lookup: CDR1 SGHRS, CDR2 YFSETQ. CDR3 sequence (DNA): TGCGCCAGCAGCGAGGGACTGATGAGCAATCAGCCCCAGCATTTT. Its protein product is CASSEGLMSNQPQHF.

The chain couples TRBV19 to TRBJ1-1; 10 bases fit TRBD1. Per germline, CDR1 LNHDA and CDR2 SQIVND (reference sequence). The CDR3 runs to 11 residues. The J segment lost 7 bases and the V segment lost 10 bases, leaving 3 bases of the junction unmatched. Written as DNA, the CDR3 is TGTGCCACGACAGGGGGCTTTGAAGCTTTCTTT. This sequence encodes CATTGGFEAFF.

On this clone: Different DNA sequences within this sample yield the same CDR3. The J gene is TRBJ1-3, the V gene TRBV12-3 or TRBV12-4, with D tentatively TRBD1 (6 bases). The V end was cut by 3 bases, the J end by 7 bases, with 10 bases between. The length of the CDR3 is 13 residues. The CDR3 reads CASSFRGGNTIYF. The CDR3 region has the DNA TGTGCCAGCAGTTTCAGGGGAGGGAACACCATATATTTT.